Sequencing of this T cell receptor beta chain was carried out in a study of cytomegalovirus exposure and HLA in healthy donors (TCRdb year 2017). Background on the whole study: An earlier analysis of a few hundred of the donors reported approximately 280 Gb of sequence data and about 120 million unique TCR beta sequences obtained from roughly 180 million T cells. Of the roughly 390 genotyped donors, over 70% fell in the genetic ancestry cluster associated with self-reported Caucasian donors. Five DR-DQ haplotypes were handled as single units for association and clustering, since linkage in the cohort was strong. The number of typed donors differed by locus: 629-630 for A, B, C, DRB1 and DQB1; approximately 520 for DQA1; over 600 for DPA1; and roughly 490 for DPB1. To predict cytomegalovirus infection status, the study brought together high-throughput TCR immunosequencing, statistical association of individual TCRs with disease status, and machine learning. Class I and class II HLA loci were covered by the typing at four-digit resolution. A later genetic analysis used genome-wide SNP genotypes for about 65% of the roughly 700 donors, treating that subset as a discovery cohort. A separate validation cohort of 100 to 150 different subjects was used in addition to the approximately 610-subject first cohort. In a later analysis, previously published TCR beta repertoires from about 640 donors were re-analyzed and high-resolution HLA genotyping was added so that TCR occurrence patterns could be studied. An earlier analysis of 587 of the donors used high-throughput TCR beta sequencing to judge whether each TCR beta V gene segment behaved as functional or pseudogenic. An early release covering about 600 HLA-typed donors comprised around 300 gigabases of sequencing data and roughly 86 million unique TCR sequences. Donor age, sex, ethnicity and CMV serostatus were compiled alongside the repertoire data. Across around 400 genotyped donors of the cohort, an average of approximately 220,000 unique TCR beta nucleotide sequences per donor were sequenced, and roughly 20% of those sequences were non-productive. Every repertoire in the discovery cohort had been generated on one and the same sequencing platform. The study profiled the T cell repertoires of some 610 subjects by immunosequencing and related them to cytomegalovirus serostatus. The study aimed to test whether cataloging public T cell receptors could reveal signatures of past pathogen exposure. In the later analysis, no new phenotypic data were used to find candidate immune exposures; instead, reliance was placed on TCR beta sequences and their occurrence across donors. Results and caveats for the whole study, not just this receptor: Three of the identified cytomegalovirus-associated TCR beta chains were confirmed in vitro to be specific for cytomegalovirus antigens. Assigning TCR associations to individual alleles was difficult when HLA alleles, especially DR and DQ, strongly co-occurred. Broadly in line with IMGT annotations, most TCR beta V segments showed up in productive rearrangements about 87% or about 30% of the time in an earlier analysis of several hundred of the donors. For the cohort, immune exposure information was limited to CMV serostatus. Compared with the approximately 700-donor mean, donors in an Asian-associated ancestry cluster had fewer N-insertions in productive TCRs, according to a later genetic analysis. In a later analysis, HLA-associated TCR beta chains were found to be more clonally expanded and to have lower generation probabilities than equally common non-associated chains. The classifier was reported to diagnose cytomegalovirus status with high specificity and sensitivity in both the original and validation cohorts. Because counts were too low, seventeen rarely observed V segments, including chromosome 9 orphons, were left out of the earlier analysis of 587 of the donors. It was suggested by the authors that the approach could potentially be generalized to other disease states and immunological phenotypes. Several of the top co-occurrence clusters appeared to be linked to parvovirus B19, influenza, CMV and Epstein-Barr virus, according to a later analysis. Most TCR sequences were seen in very few donors, while some public TCRs were found in many individuals. Only TCR beta chains were sequenced in this cohort, and the absence of alpha or paired-chain data limited detectable features. Because some donors lacked HLA typing at each locus, the association tests relied only on the typed subset. A cluster of highly shared sequence variants was judged likely to represent a technical artifact of the sequencing pipeline. Because the 87-base-pair reads could not distinguish some IMGT-functional V segments, including TRBV6-2 and TRBV6-3, those segments were excluded. In a later analysis, most CMV-associated TCR beta chains were found to appear HLA-restricted, with HLA associations seemingly driven largely by CMV exposure. V-gene and J-gene trimming of TCR beta chains was associated with a missense DCLRE1C variant in a later genetic analysis, and the association was replicated in an independent cohort. According to a later analysis, TCR association rates differed among HLA loci, with DRB1 alleles showing the most associated TCRs and HLA-C alleles showing the fewest. A further reported finding was that TCR beta sequences accurately predicted the HLA-A and HLA-B alleles for most subjects in the first cohort. A total of fewer than 200 TCR beta chains were listed by the study as associated with cytomegalovirus. Linkage disequilibrium might explain the correlated functional status among segregating V segments, but an unknown experimental factor could not be ruled out. Presence/absence analyses assumed roughly uniform sequencing depth across donors, an assumption that may not hold. A later analysis associated about 17,000 TCR beta sequences with specific HLA alleles at a false discovery rate of 0.05.

Of note for this clone: Its antigen remains unidentified. Base qualities are not provided; no much larger clone lies one nucleotide away.

Libraries were prepared through the immunoSEQ multiplex PCR assay. For the multiplex PCR, a mixture combining 60 forward primers for TCR Vbeta segments and 13 reverse primers for TCR Jbeta segments was used. The CDR3 region of rearranged TCR beta genes was amplified from genomic DNA with a multiplex PCR assay. The amplified TCR beta libraries were sequenced on the Illumina HiSeq System as 87-base-pair reads. Per the source publication's procedure: A later analysis counted 75 million to 100 million unique TCR beta chains across the 650 to 700 repertoires, and approximately 11 million of these chains were shared by at least two donors. Raw reads were error-corrected and collapsed into unique sequences with a nearest-neighbor algorithm that merged closely related sequences to remove PCR and sequencing errors. V, D and J gene segments were assigned by aligning CDR3 sequences to IMGT reference sequences. For a sequence to be retained, a match of at least six nucleotides was required to both a V gene segment and a J gene segment. Rearrangements were classified as productive when the CDR3 lacked stop codons and remained in frame with V and J, and all other rearrangements were classified as non-productive. CDR3 was defined by IMGT convention, running from the second conserved V-encoded cysteine to the conserved J-encoded phenylalanine. Sequences without an unambiguous match to a single V gene segment were excluded from the earlier analysis of almost 600 of the donors. An earlier analysis of fewer than 750 of the donors classified V segments as functional when productive rearrangements were above 56.7% and as segregating when the standard deviation between donors was above 5%. A statistical classification framework was built to diagnose cytomegalovirus status from the catalog of TCR beta chain sequences. In a later analysis, V and J genes were assigned by comparing TCR nucleotide sequences against IMGT/GENE-DB human TR gene sequences. A later analysis assigned CDR3 sequences and most-parsimonious VDJ recombination scenarios with the TCRdist pipeline. In a later analysis, each TCR beta chain was defined by its CDR3 amino acid sequence together with its V-gene family, and reads lacking a unique V-gene family were excluded. In a later analysis, a few hundred highly shared, low-generation-probability nucleotide sequences were removed to address suspected cross-contamination and a sequencing artifact. In a later analysis, a clonal expansion index was calculated for each public chain from normalized within-repertoire ranks of inferred template counts. In a later analysis, generation probabilities were computed using a VDJ recombination model fitted to out-of-frame rearrangements, and the results were checked against IGoR. A later analysis scored TCR-TCR, TCR-HLA and TCR-CMV co-occurrence with hypergeometric tests, applying a repertoire-size bias correction to TCR pairs. False discovery rates were estimated in a later analysis by permuting HLA or CMV assignments 20 times. In a later analysis, co-occurring TCRs were grouped with DBSCAN, and TCRdist sequence similarity was added when clustering was performed within HLA-allele-positive subsets. Repertoires with fewer than 30,000 or more than 120,000 public chains, plus five repertoires with anomalous nucleotide sharing, were excluded from co-occurrence clustering. In TCRdb, the immuneACCESS table is reduced to in-frame sequences with V and J assigned. These tables do not hold every clone; where another copy was compared, an unresolved V gene accounts for under half, and the others remain unexplained. V and J calls plus clone size are reproduced from that table; the DNA served to infer D and trimming. For this sample there are about 51,000 clones; around 85% appear just once. Jointly, the top ten make up about 2.5% of the sample.

CDR1 and CDR2, per the germline V gene (reference sequence), are SGHKS and YYEKEE. Trimming takes 5 bases from V and 3 bases from J, and the germline ends sit 11 bases apart. Reading from cysteine to phenylalanine, the CDR3 counts 13 amino acids. Of all the DNA, just the CDR3 is kept, 39 bases in frame from base 1. The cohort was made up of about 610 healthy bone marrow donors. At the time of sampling, all cohort members were nominally healthy, though unrecorded immune exposures were likely present. The donor tested CMV seropositive and was one of the 289 seropositive cohort members. A peripheral blood sample was provided by each donor, and peripheral blood mononuclear cells were used for TCR beta sequencing. The Qiagen DNeasy Blood Extraction Kit was used to extract genomic DNA from the blood cell samples.

The TCR comes from a boy aged 5-17 years in good health and CMV-seropositive. The rearrangement combines TRBV5-5 with TRBJ1-1, with a weak D call of TRBD1 (5 bases match). The sample taken for sequencing was PBMCs. Here the CDR3 is given as CASSWGGDTEAFF. At the DNA level, the sequence is TGTGCCAGCAGTTGGGGAGGGGACACTGAAGCTTTCTTT. Here the CDR3 is joined to the reference TRBV5-5 and TRBJ1-1 genes, and the full variable domain is: DAGVTQSPTHLIKTRGQQVTLRCSPISGHKSVSWYQQVLGQGPQFIFQYYEKEERGRGNFPDRFSARQFPNYSSELNVNALLLGDSALYLCASSWGGDTEAFFGQGTRLTVV.